The 18 T cell receptor beta chains below were found in one sample sequenced in a study of long-term antiretroviral therapy in people with HIV. Run at survey level, the immunoSEQ assay was version v3.0. Assay: immunoSEQ multiplex PCR; the TCRdb copy retains only in-frame clones and omits some. There are 36,000 or so clones in the sample; roughly 87% occur only once, and around 6.5% lies in the top ten. Specimen: unsorted PBMCs, collected 0.6 years after starting antiretroviral therapy. Receptors originate from a man aged 18-30 years with HIV.

The chain joins TRBV9 to TRBJ1-4, with 9 bases identical to TRBD1. Unmatched junction bases numbered 5, after V lost 3 bases and J lost 8 bases. Germline V gene sequence: CDR1 SGDLS, CDR2 YYNGEE. The CDR3 has 14 amino acids. CDR3 region: CASSATGGLEKLFF. CDR3 coding DNA: TGTGCCAGCAGCGCCACAGGGGGCCTAGAAAAACTGTTTTTT.

The chain recombines TRBV10-3 with TRBJ2-7; D possibly corresponds to TRBD1 (5 bases). V was cut by 8 bases and J by 6 bases, with 11 bases left in between. Germline V gene lookup returns CDR1 ENHRY and CDR2 SYGVKD. The CDR3 is 11 amino acids. CDR3 residues: CAIADGAEQYF. The CDR3 nucleotides are TGTGCCATCGCCGATGGGGCCGAGCAGTACTTC.

This clone was found once. V gene TRBV27 combines with J gene TRBJ2-6; D possibly corresponds to TRBD2 (5 bases). Per germline, CDR1 MNHEY and CDR2 SMNVEV (reference sequence). The CDR3 is 16 amino acids. V lost 7 bases and J 0 bases, leaving 13 bases between the germline ends. The CDR3 region is CASTERFLSGANVLTF. The DNA of the CDR3 is TGTGCCAGCACGGAGCGGTTTCTCTCTGGGGCCAACGTCCTGACTTTC.

J is TRBJ2-4 and V is TRBV6-5; D is uncertain. CDR3 length equals 15 residues. Germline-derived CDR1 and CDR2 are MNHEY and SVGAGI. Trimming pared 0 bases from V and 0 bases from J, leaving 6 bases between. The CDR3 nucleotides read TGTGCCAGCAGTTACTCGTTCACAGCCAAAAACATTCAGTACTTC. Residues: CASSYSFTAKNIQYF.

The chain links TRBV7-2 to TRBJ1-2; D gene ambiguous. This CDR3 has 12 amino acids. Germline CDR1 SGHTA, CDR2 FQGNSA. V lost 5 bases to trimming and J lost 1 base, with 5 bases between them. CDR3 sequence (DNA): TGTGCCAGCAGCCTATATAACTATGGCTACACCTTC. This gives the protein CASSLYNYGYTF.

V is TRBV5-6 and J is TRBJ1-1; TRBD1 matches 7 bases. CDR1 SGHDT and CDR2 YYEEEE come from the germline V gene. CDR3 length: 16 residues. The trim removed 4 bases at V and 0 bases at J, leaving 9 bases unmatched. The CDR3 protein is CASSARGGYMNTEAFF. CDR3 coding DNA: TGTGCCAGCAGCGCAAGAGGGGGCTACATGAACACTGAAGCTTTCTTT.

V and J are TRBV25-1 and TRBJ2-1; D possibly uses TRBD1 or TRBD2 (6 bases each). The germline V gene encodes CDR1 MGHDK and CDR2 SYGVNS. The CDR3 is 15 amino acids. The germline V and J ends were trimmed by 5 bases and 4 bases, with 15 bases remaining between them. The CDR3 nucleotides read TGTGCCAGCAGTTCGCCCGGGGGCGGGTACAATGAGCAGTTCTTC. Its translation: CASSSPGGGYNEQFF.

To note about this clone: The junction and the germline gene differ at one end; a read error may be behind it. V and J are TRBV19 and TRBJ1-2; D not resolved. Germline V CDR1 and CDR2: LNHDA, SQIVND (reference sequence). The CDR3 spans 11 residues. The CDR3 loop reads CASKGEREPIF. In DNA form, the CDR3 reads TGTGCCAGTAAAGGAGAAAGGGAACCGATCTTC. Combining the CDR3 with reference TRBV19 and TRBJ1-2 gives the whole variable domain DGGITQSPKYLFRKEGQNVTLSCEQNLNHDAMYWYRQDPGQGLRLIYYSQIVNDFQKGDIAEGYSVSREKKESFPLTVTSAQKNPTAFYLCASKGEREPIFGSGTRLTVV.

This clone has only one observation. The V gene is TRBV2, the J gene TRBJ1-3; 7 bases are shared with TRBD1. Germline V lookup: CDR1 SNHLY, CDR2 FYNNEI. CDR3 length: 14 residues. V shed 5 bases and J 2 bases; nucleotides not matched to a gene: 3. This CDR3 reads CASSHQGAGNTIYF. The CDR3 region has the DNA TGTGCCAGCAGTCACCAGGGGGCTGGAAACACCATATATTTT.

This chain links TRBV9 with TRBJ2-7; D may be TRBD1 (7 bases). This CDR3 contains 19 residues. The V end lost 3 bases, the J end lost 3 bases, and 28 bases lay between the germline ends. CDR1 and CDR2 from the germline V gene are SGDLS and YYNGEE. The CDR3 DNA reads TGTGCCAGCAGCGGCCCGTTCGCACAACCGGGACAGCGGGTCTACGAGCAGTACTTC. This translates into CASSGPFAQPGQRVYEQYF.

The genes are TRBV28 and TRBJ2-7, with 10 nucleotides matching TRBD1. With V trimmed by 5 bases and J by 4 bases, 8 bases remained unmatched. Germline CDR1 MDHEN, CDR2 SYDVKM. This CDR3 has 15 amino acids. The CDR3 bases are TGTGCCAGCAGTACGCACCGGGACAGGGGTTACGAGCAGTACTTC. Its translation: CASSTHRDRGYEQYF.

By frequency in the sample, this clone is medium-sized (0.01 to 0.1%). V and J are TRBV28 and TRBJ1-2, with no clear D. Germline V gene lookup returns CDR1 MDHEN and CDR2 SYDVKM. The CDR3 length is 13 residues. V was cut by 7 bases and J by 4 bases, with 13 bases left in between. The CDR3 region is CASTFKTPYGYTF. DNA of the CDR3: TGTGCCAGCACGTTTAAAACGCCCTATGGCTACACCTTC.

The rearrangement joins TRBV7-3 to TRBJ2-2; TRBD2 matches 7 bases. Germline V gene sequence: CDR1 SGHTA, CDR2 FQGTGA. This CDR3 spans 14 amino acids. V lost 5 bases to trimming and J lost 6 bases; unmatched junction nucleotides: 6. CDR3 region: CASSPRDYSGELFF. CDR3 nucleotide sequence: TGTGCCAGCAGCCCCCGGGACTACTCCGGGGAGCTGTTTTTT.

The CDR3 DNA reads as TGCGCCAGCAGCTTGGAGGGCGGACAGGGATTCGCAGAGACCCAGTACTTC. Protein product: CASSLEGGQGFAETQYF. The chain combines TRBV5-1 with TRBJ2-5, with 8 bases aligning to TRBD1. The germline gives CDR1 SGHRS, CDR2 YFSETQ. The V gene end was trimmed by 0 bases and the J gene end by 4 bases; junction bases not matched to a gene: 11. The CDR3 is 17 residues long.

The V and J genes are TRBV7-9 and TRBJ2-3, with TRBD2 matching over 9 bases. The CDR3 runs 16 residues. J gave up 3 bases and V 2 bases, and 6 bases lay outside the gene matches. From germline, CDR1 is SEHNR and CDR2 FQNEAQ (reference sequence). Here the CDR3 reads CASSLQAGGRTDTQYF. DNA for the CDR3: TGTGCCAGCAGCTTACAGGCGGGAGGGAGAACAGATACGCAGTATTTT.

The genes are TRBV5-1 and TRBJ2-7; 13 positions match TRBD2. The ends lost 2 bases at V and 6 bases at J; junction bases unmatched: 2. The CDR3 has 14 residues. Looked up from germline, CDR1 is SGHRS and CDR2 is YFSETQ. CDR3 in amino acids: CASSFGLAGVEQYF. CDR3 DNA sequence: TGCGCCAGCAGCTTCGGACTAGCGGGAGTCGAGCAGTACTTC.

The count of this clone is one. The V gene is TRBV6-5, the J gene TRBJ2-5; D unclear. Germline V gene sequence: CDR1 MNHEY, CDR2 SVGAGI. The V gene lost 4 bases and the J gene lost 6 bases, with 6 bases spanning the gap. This CDR3 is 11 amino acids long. The CDR3 is CASSFTQTQYF. The CDR3 nucleotides are TGTGCCAGCAGTTTTACACAGACCCAGTACTTC.

This chain connects TRBV28 to TRBJ2-7, with 9 bases that match TRBD1. The junction had 4 bases not matched to a gene; V was cut back by 8 bases and J by 2 bases. In germline, CDR1 is MDHEN, CDR2 SYDVKM. This CDR3 spans 13 amino acids. CDR3 DNA: TGTGCCAGCTGGGGACAGGGCCCCTACGAGCAGTACTTC. It is translated as CASWGQGPYEQYF.